The 11 T cell receptor beta chains reported below all come from one sample, sequenced in a study of preoperative IRX-2 immunotherapy in early breast cancer. Treatment given: preoperative locoregional IRX-2 cytokine immunotherapy. The method was immunoSEQ multiplex PCR; TCRdb's version includes in-frame clones alone and lacks a portion of them. Of about 23,000 clones listed, about 95% were seen once; the top ten hold 15% to 20%. The sequences come from tumor tissue, collected after IRX-2 immunotherapy. The source of these receptors is a human donor with breast cancer.

The CDR3 spells CASSPGGSSYGYTF. CDR3 bases: TGTGCCAGCAGTCCAGGGGGCTCGTCTTATGGCTACACCTTC. This chain uses TRBV28 with TRBJ1-2; 8 bases are shared with TRBD1. The junction had 7 bases not matched to a gene; V was cut back by 5 bases and J by 5 bases. The CDR3 is 14 residues long. Germline V lookup: CDR1 MDHEN, CDR2 SYDVKM.

This chain uses TRBV15 with TRBJ1-5; the D gene is possibly TRBD1 (5 bases). The CDR3 runs 14 residues. Trimming removed 1 base from V and 1 base from J, with 5 bases in between. Germline V gene sequence: CDR1 LNHNV, CDR2 YYDKDF (reference sequence). CDR3 protein: CATSRGGSNQPQHF. In DNA form, the CDR3 reads TGTGCCACCAGCAGAGGGGGGAGCAATCAGCCCCAGCATTTT.

The rearrangement uses TRBV4-3 and TRBJ2-7; tentative D call: TRBD2 (6 bases). V lost 0 bases and J 6 bases, leaving 15 bases between the germline ends. The CDR3 runs to 15 residues. The germline CDR1 and CDR2 sequences are LGHNA and YSLEER. The CDR3 bases are TGCGCCAGCAGCCAAGATCGGCTGAGACTAGGCGAGCAGTACTTC. Translating it yields CASSQDRLRLGEQYF.

The V gene is TRBV9, the J gene TRBJ2-2; 7 positions match TRBD2. CDR1 is SGDLS, CDR2 YYNGEE, per germline. The CDR3 is made up of 17 amino acids. V shed 3 bases, J shed 4 bases, and the junction held 12 bases outside the gene matches. The CDR3 DNA sequence: TGTGCCAGCAGCGACCCCCTCCAGCGGGGAGTCACCGGGGAGCTGTTTTTT. It yields the protein CASSDPLQRGVTGELFF. Full variable domain (remainder filled in from reference TRBV9 and TRBJ2-2): DSGVTQTPKHLITATGQRVTLRCSPRSGDLSVYWYQQSLDQGLQFLIQYYNGEERAKGNILERFSAQQFPDLHSELNLSSLELGDSALYFCASSDPLQRGVTGELFFGEGSRLTVL.

The chain is built from TRBV7-6 and TRBJ2-7; D gene unclear. This CDR3 region has 12 residues. The V and J ends lost 3 bases and 2 bases respectively, with 5 bases between them. Per the germline V gene, CDR1 is SGHVS and CDR2 is FNYEAQ. This CDR3 reads CASSFGPYEQYF. The DNA of the CDR3 is TGTGCCAGCAGCTTTGGACCCTACGAGCAGTACTTC. Full variable domain (missing parts from reference TRBV7-6 and TRBJ2-7): GAGVSQSPRYKVTKRGQDVALRCDPISGHVSLYWYRQALGQGPEFLTYFNYEAQQDKSGLPNDRFSAERPEGSISTLTIQRTEQRDSAMYRCASSFGPYEQYFGPGTRLTVT.

Here the CDR3 DNA reads TGTGCCAGCAGTTTAGGACACAGCAATCAGCCCCAGCATTTT. Encoded protein: CASSLGHSNQPQHF. V is TRBV28 and J is TRBJ1-5; D possibly corresponds to TRBD1 (5 bases). The V gene's germline CDR1 is MDHEN and CDR2 SYDVKM. The CDR3 is 14 residues long. Trimming removed 2 bases from V and 1 base from J, with 6 bases in between.

The chain couples TRBV7-2 to TRBJ1-4; D is unresolved. The CDR3 has 16 residues. Germline assignment: CDR1 SGHTA and CDR2 FQGNSA. With 2 bases removed from V and 2 bases from J, the gap between germline ends came to 12 bases. The chain's CDR3 is CASSLNPGRTNEKLFF. The DNA for the CDR3 is TGTGCCAGCAGCTTAAATCCGGGGAGGACTAATGAAAAACTGTTTTTT.

The chain carries TRBV5-1 and TRBJ1-5; D remains unclear. V was shortened by 2 bases and J by 6 bases, with 15 bases between the two germline ends. CDR3 length: 15 amino acids. CDR1 SGHRS and CDR2 YFSETQ come from the germline V gene. DNA for the CDR3: TGCGCCAGCAGCTTCATGGACCCCTTTAGTCAGCCCCAGCATTTT. Translation gives CASSFMDPFSQPQHF.

The genes are TRBV18 and TRBJ2-1; TRBD1 might be the D (5 bases). Trimming stripped 4 bases from V and 0 bases from J, with 16 bases between. Germline-derived CDR1 and CDR2 are KGHSH and LQKENI. The CDR3 spans 17 residues. As DNA, the CDR3 is TGTGCCAGCTCACGGGGCAGGGATCGAAGCTCCTACAATGAGCAGTTCTTC. It specifies CASSRGRDRSSYNEQFF.

This clone was detected once. The chain carries TRBV27 and TRBJ1-3, with unresolved D. CDR3 length: 11 amino acids. Between the trimmed V and J ends, which lost 6 bases and 4 bases, there was a span of 4 bases. CDR1 MNHEY and CDR2 SMNVEV come from the germline V gene (reference sequence). Here the CDR3 DNA reads TGTGCCAGCAGGGAAGGAAACACCATATATTTT. Translation: CASREGNTIYF.

The gene calls are TRBV29-1 and TRBJ2-7, with D possibly matching TRBD1 (6 bases). The CDR3 consists of 15 residues. Germline-derived CDR1 and CDR2 are SQVTM and ANQGSEA. The V gene lost 6 bases and the J gene lost 2 bases, with 20 bases spanning the gap. Here the CDR3 DNA reads TGCAGCGTACGAGGTCAGGACAGCTATACCTACGAGCAGTACTTC. Its protein product is CSVRGQDSYTYEQYF.